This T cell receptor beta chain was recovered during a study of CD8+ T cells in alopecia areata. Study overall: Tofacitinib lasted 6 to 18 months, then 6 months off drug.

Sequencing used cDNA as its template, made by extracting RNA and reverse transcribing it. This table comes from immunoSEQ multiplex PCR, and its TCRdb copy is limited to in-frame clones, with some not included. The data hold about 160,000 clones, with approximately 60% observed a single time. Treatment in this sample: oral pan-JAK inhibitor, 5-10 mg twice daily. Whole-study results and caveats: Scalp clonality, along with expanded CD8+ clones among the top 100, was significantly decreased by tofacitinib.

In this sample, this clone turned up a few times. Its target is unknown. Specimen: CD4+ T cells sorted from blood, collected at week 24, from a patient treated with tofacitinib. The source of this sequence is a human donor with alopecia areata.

In DNA form, the CDR3 reads TGTGCCAGCAGCTTAGGTGGATTTAACTATGGCTACACCTTC. Residues: CASSLGGFNYGYTF. The chain couples TRBV7-9 to TRBJ1-2; no firm D call. CDR3 length equals 14 residues. Trimming left V 1 base short and J 1 base short, with 7 bases between. Germline CDR1 is SEHNR and CDR2 is FQNEAQ (reference sequence). Combining the CDR3 with reference TRBV7-9 and TRBJ1-2 gives the whole variable domain DTGVSQNPRHKITKRGQNVTFRCDPISEHNRLYWYRQTLGQGPEFLTYFQNEAQLEKSRLLSDRFSAERPKGSFSTLEIQRTEQGDSAMYLCASSLGGFNYGYTFGSGTRLTVV.